This TCR beta chain was sequenced for a study of T-cell reconstitution after alpha-beta-depleted transplantation in children. General observations from the study: Expanded graft clones numbering several hundred reportedly gave rise to alpha-beta T cells about two months after transplant. At the one-year point after transplant, T-cell counts and TCRbeta diversity were found to come mostly from T cells that had been newly produced.

Unique molecular identifiers were built into the TCRbeta library. TCRdb reprocessed the PCR reads via MiXCR and lists one record per CDR3 protein. The sample has about 980,000 distinct CDR3 sequences, about 29% seen once. Trimming cost V 3 bases and J 6 bases, with 9 bases left between them. Germline V lookup: CDR1 MNHEY, CDR2 SVGAGI. The CDR3 runs to 13 residues. As for this clonotype: Its antigen is not identified.

This specimen consisted of PBMCs, mostly from graft donor cells, obtained 360 days after TCRalphabeta/CD19-depleted stem cell transplant. The rearrangement links TRBV6-5 to TRBJ1-5, with D unresolved. The sequence came from a boy under two years old who had a stem cell transplant for SCID, so the T cells may come from the graft donor. CDR3 in amino acids: CASSYLRVQPQHF. CDR3 nucleotide sequence: TGTGCCAGCAGTTATCTAAGGGTTCAGCCCCAGCATTTT.